The 29 T cell receptor beta chains given below trace back to one sample, sequenced in a study of T cells in Graves' hyperthyroidism and ophthalmopathy. Template material for amplifying TCR beta CDR3 regions consisted of RNA transcripts. HTBI primers drove first-round RT-PCR of the TCR CDR3. TCRdb re-called the multiplex PCR reads through MiXCR, storing one row per CDR3 protein. The sample has approximately 560,000 distinct CDR3 sequences, around 45% seen once. The sample taken for sequencing was peripheral blood or thyroid tissue (not recorded which). The receptors stem from a young woman with Graves' hyperthyroidism.

This clonotype occurred many times. The chain recombines TRBV9 with TRBJ1-1; maybe TRBD1 (6 bases). Trimming removed 3 bases at V and 1 base at J, with 13 bases between. The CDR3 length is 15 residues. Germline V CDR1 and CDR2: SGDLS, YYNGEE. The chain's CDR3 is CASSATGHQNTEAFF. The CDR3 DNA reads TGTGCCAGCAGCGCCACGGGACACCAGAACACTGAAGCTTTCTTT.

The CDR3 region has the DNA TGCAGTGCTAGAGACAGGTGGGACGAGCAGTACTTC. Translated: CSARDRWDEQYF. The J gene is TRBJ2-7, the V gene TRBV20-1; D not certain. Between the trimmed V and J ends, which lost 0 bases and 5 bases, there was a span of 8 bases. This CDR3 contains 12 residues. CDR1 is DFQATT, CDR2 SNEGSKA, per germline (reference sequence).

This chain uses TRBV25-1 with TRBJ1-6; no clear D gene. From germline, CDR1 is MGHDK and CDR2 SYGVNS. V was trimmed by 7 bases and J by 8 bases, leaving 12 bases between them. This CDR3 is 13 amino acids long. For the CDR3, the DNA is TGTGCCAGCACCTCCGGGCCCCATTCACCCCTCCACTTT. Translation gives CASTSGPHSPLHF.

At least ten counts were recorded for this clonotype. This sequence joins TRBV7-9 and TRBJ1-4, with D unresolved. Deletions cut 5 bases from V and 0 bases from J, with 10 bases between. Germline assignment: CDR1 SEHNR and CDR2 FQNEAQ (reference sequence). CDR3 size: 15 residues. This CDR3 reads CASSKGPATNEKLFF. The CDR3 bases are TGTGCCAGCAGCAAAGGGCCTGCAACTAATGAAAAACTGTTTTTT.

Points on this clonotype: A much larger clone differs from this one at a single base, so this may be a read error. The gene calls are TRBV16 and TRBJ1-2; no definite D call. The V and J ends lost 4 bases and 8 bases respectively, with 11 bases between them. The CDR3 extends over 12 amino acids. The germline V gene has CDR1 KGHSY and CDR2 FQNENV. CDR3 residues: CASSPTVRGYTF. The CDR3 DNA reads TGTGCCAGCAGCCCAACAGTTAGAGGCTACACCTTC.

This clonotype was recorded a few times. This chain links TRBV2 with TRBJ2-2; D uncertain. There are 13 residues in the CDR3. The V and J ends lost 5 bases and 1 base respectively, with 5 bases between them. Germline V gene data show CDR1 as SNHLY and CDR2 as FYNNEI. The CDR3, as DNA: TGTGCCAGCAGTTGGCAGAACACCGGGGAGCTGTTTTTT. Its protein is CASSWQNTGELFF.

With regard to this clonotype: A junction boundary mismatches the germline segment, possibly from a read error. V gene TRBV24-1 combines with J gene TRBJ2-7, with TRBD1 identical over 7 bases. Germline CDR1 reads KGHDR; CDR2 reads SFDVKD. This CDR3 spans 16 amino acids. This CDR3 is CASSELGQQISYEQYF. The CDR3 DNA follows: TGTGCCAGCAGTGAATTGGGACAGCAGATCTCCTACGAGCAGTACTTC.

The table lists this clonotype with many counts. J is TRBJ2-2 and V is TRBV9; D is uncertain. CDR3 length: 11 residues. V was clipped by 3 bases and J by 7 bases, with 4 bases between them. Germline V gene sequence: CDR1 SGDLS, CDR2 YYNGEE. The CDR3: CASSASGELFF. The CDR3, as DNA: TGTGCCAGCAGCGCCAGCGGGGAGCTGTTTTTT.

Turning to this clonotype: A read error is possible here, since a much larger clone lies one base away. V usage is TRBV7-2 and J usage is TRBJ1-5; D gene ambiguous. CDR1 and CDR2 from the germline V gene are SGHTA and FQGNSA. This CDR3 has 15 amino acids. Trimming pared 1 base from V and 1 base from J, leaving 8 bases between. CDR3 sequence: CASSLVNGSNQPQHF. CDR3 nucleotides: TGTGCCAGCAGCTTAGTTAACGGCAGCAATCAGCCCCAGCATTTT.

The chain has TRBV5-1 and TRBJ2-5; tentatively, D is TRBD1 (5 bases). Deletions cut 3 bases from V and 5 bases from J, with 17 bases between. The V gene's germline CDR1 is SGHRS and CDR2 YFSETQ. The CDR3 spans 15 residues. CDR3 in amino acids: CASSSATGFGETQYF. CDR3 bases: TGCGCCAGCAGCTCCGCCACAGGTTTTGGCGAGACCCAGTACTTC.

This clonotype was counted a few times. The genes are TRBV7-9 and TRBJ1-1; a weak D match, TRBD1 (5 bases). Trimming took off 3 bases at V and 3 bases at J, with 14 bases between the two ends. The germline V gene encodes CDR1 SEHNR and CDR2 FQNEAQ (reference sequence). This CDR3 has 15 residues. The CDR3 here is CASSFGGGVDTEAFF. The CDR3, as DNA: TGTGCCAGCAGCTTTGGGGGAGGGGTTGACACTGAAGCTTTCTTT.

Ten or more counts support this clonotype. Written as DNA, the CDR3 is TGTGCCATCAGTGACCCGACAGGGATCCACGAGCAGTACTTC. Translating gives CAISDPTGIHEQYF. This chain connects TRBV10-3 to TRBJ2-7; 7 bases map to TRBD1. The junction had 7 bases not matched to a gene; V was cut back by 3 bases and J by 5 bases. This CDR3 comprises 14 residues. Looked up from germline, CDR1 is ENHRY and CDR2 is SYGVKD.

The J gene is TRBJ1-2, the V gene TRBV19; the match to TRBD1 covers 9 bases. After removal of 9 bases from V and 4 bases from J, the junction contained 15 bases not matched to a gene. There are 16 residues in the CDR3. CDR1 is LNHDA, CDR2 SQIVND, per germline (reference sequence). In DNA, the CDR3 is TGTGCCAGCAGCTTAGCTTACAGGGGGCGCTCCTATGGCTACACCTTC. Its protein product is CASSLAYRGRSYGYTF.

The rearrangement joins TRBV25-1 to TRBJ1-6, with 7 positions matching TRBD1. Germline V CDR1 and CDR2: MGHDK, SYGVNS. The V and J ends lost 8 bases and 10 bases, in that order; junction bases with no gene match: 14. CDR3 length: 15 residues. The CDR3 nucleotides read TGTGCCAGCGCCCCTGGACAGGATTGGCGATCACCCCTCCACTTT. It encodes CASAPGQDWRSPLHF.

The chain joins TRBV24-1 to TRBJ2-7, with D perhaps matching TRBD2 (5 bases). Germline V gene data show CDR1 as KGHDR and CDR2 as SFDVKD. The CDR3 extends over 15 amino acids. With 7 bases removed from V and 0 bases from J, the gap between germline ends came to 15 bases. CDR3 DNA sequence: TGTGCCACCAGATGGATGGAGGCTCTCTCCTACGAGCAGTACTTC. The encoded protein is CATRWMEALSYEQYF.

V usage is TRBV7-9 and J usage is TRBJ2-7; TRBD2 agrees at 10 bases. The CDR3 sequence is 15 residues long. Germline CDR1 is SEHNR and CDR2 is FQNEAQ (reference sequence). With 4 bases clipped from V and 3 bases from J, the junction kept 6 bases outside the gene matches. DNA for the CDR3: TGTGCCAGCAGCTCTACTAGCGGGGCCATCTACGAGCAGTACTTC. As protein: CASSSTSGAIYEQYF.

The chain carries TRBV7-6 and TRBJ1-4; a weak D match, TRBD1 (6 bases). The germline gives CDR1 SGHVS, CDR2 FNYEAQ. Trimming stripped 1 base from V and 7 bases from J, with 19 bases between. There are 17 residues in the CDR3. The CDR3 protein is CASSLGHLQGLGEKLFF. The DNA of the CDR3 is TGTGCCAGCAGCTTAGGCCACCTACAGGGCCTCGGTGAAAAACTGTTTTTT. The whole variable domain, remainder taken from reference TRBV7-6 and TRBJ1-4, is GAGVSQSPRYKVTKRGQDVALRCDPISGHVSLYWYRQALGQGPEFLTYFNYEAQQDKSGLPNDRFSAERPEGSISTLTIQRTEQRDSAMYRCASSLGHLQGLGEKLFFGSGTQLSVL.

This clonotype was detected a few times. This chain connects TRBV7-9 to TRBJ1-3; 9 bases match TRBD1. CDR1 is SEHNR and CDR2 is FQNEAQ in the germline V gene (reference sequence). V was clipped by 4 bases and J by 4 bases; unmatched bases: 8. The CDR3 extends over 16 amino acids. CDR3 protein: CASSYGTGSLGNTIYF. Here the CDR3 DNA reads TGTGCCAGCAGCTACGGGACAGGGAGTTTGGGAAACACCATATATTTT.

This clonotype was observed at least ten times. An end of the junction differs from the germline gene, which may be a read error. The rearrangement joins TRBV2 to TRBJ1-5; tentative D call: TRBD1 (5 bases). The CDR3 covers 13 residues. Germline CDR1 SNHLY, CDR2 FYNNEI. CDR3 sequence: CASSRGRGQPQHF. The CDR3 DNA follows: TGCGCCAGCAGTCGGGGAAGGGGTCAGCCCCAGCATTTT.

This chain links TRBV4-3 with TRBJ2-7, with 11 nucleotides matching TRBD1. CDR1 is LGHNA and CDR2 is YSLEER in the germline V gene. The V segment lost 3 bases and the J segment 6 bases; nucleotides outside the gene matches: 4. This CDR3 is 14 amino acids long. CDR3 protein: CASSQRTGGLEQYF. Written as DNA, the CDR3 is TGCGCCAGCAGCCAGCGGACAGGGGGCCTCGAGCAGTACTTC.

This clonotype was seen more than once but under ten times. This rearrangement joins TRBV24-1 to TRBJ1-2; D perhaps matches TRBD1 (5 bases). The CDR3 is 15 residues long. CDR1 KGHDR and CDR2 SFDVKD come from the germline V gene. Trimming took 3 bases from V and 4 from J, leaving 14 bases between them. For the CDR3, the DNA is TGTGCCACCAGTGATCCCGGGACGGGCCCCTATGGCTACACCTTC. This gives the protein CATSDPGTGPYGYTF.

This clonotype was seen only a few times. V is TRBV20-1 and J is TRBJ2-7, with TRBD2 identical over 14 bases. This CDR3 region has 16 residues. The V and J ends lost 0 bases and 5 bases, in that order; junction bases with no gene match: 6. CDR1 is DFQATT and CDR2 is SNEGSKA in the germline V gene (reference sequence). The CDR3 spells CSARDATSGRENEQYF. As DNA, the CDR3 is TGCAGTGCTAGAGATGCGACTAGCGGGAGGGAAAACGAGCAGTACTTC.

This clonotype was seen at least ten times. V is TRBV7-9 and J is TRBJ1-1; D possibly corresponds to TRBD1 (6 bases). This CDR3 spans 13 amino acids. CDR1 and CDR2 from the germline V gene are SEHNR and FQNEAQ (reference sequence). Between the trimmed V and J ends, which lost 3 bases and 5 bases, there was a span of 10 bases. The CDR3 sequence is CASSFEQGTEAFF. The CDR3 nucleotides read TGTGCCAGCAGCTTCGAACAGGGTACTGAAGCTTTCTTT.

At least ten counts were recorded for this clonotype. The chain links TRBV2 to TRBJ1-5, with D hard to call. Germline CDR1 is SNHLY and CDR2 is FYNNEI. Trimming pared 6 bases from V and 4 bases from J, leaving 10 bases between. The CDR3 has 13 amino acids. Here the CDR3 reads CASRNGRNQPQHF. The CDR3 DNA follows: TGTGCCAGCAGGAACGGGAGGAATCAGCCCCAGCATTTT. Complete variable domain (other parts from reference TRBV2 and TRBJ1-5): EPEVTQTPSHQVTQMGQEVILRCVPISNHLYFYWYRQILGQKVEFLVSFYNNEISEKSEIFDDQFSVERPDGSNFTLKIRSTKLEDSAMYFCASRNGRNQPQHFGDGTRLSIL.

V is TRBV5-1 and J is TRBJ2-5, with D possibly TRBD2 on 6 matching bases. Germline lookup yields CDR1 SGHRS and CDR2 YFSETQ. V lost 0 bases to trimming and J lost 5 bases, with 14 bases between them. The CDR3 runs 15 residues. This chain's CDR3 is CASSLAAGQGETQYF. As DNA, the CDR3 is TGCGCCAGCAGCTTGGCCGCGGGGCAAGGGGAGACCCAGTACTTC.

The chain employs TRBV15 and TRBJ1-4, with unresolved D. Germline-derived CDR1 and CDR2 are LNHNV and YYDKDF (reference sequence). Trimming removed 7 bases from V and 7 bases from J, with 7 bases in between. The CDR3 is 11 residues long. Written as DNA, the CDR3 is TGTGCCACCAAGTTCGGTGAAAAACTGTTTTTT. Protein product: CATKFGEKLFF.

Concerning this clonotype: Given a much more abundant clone one base away, this may be a read error. The chain couples TRBV2 to TRBJ1-6; D is uncertain. CDR1 is SNHLY, CDR2 FYNNEI, per germline. The CDR3 has 13 residues. V was clipped by 11 bases and J by 5 bases, with 13 bases between them. The CDR3 spells CAGNRGHNSPLHF. The CDR3 DNA is TGTGCCGGCAACCGGGGTCATAATTCACCCCTCCACTTT.

Ten or more counts support this clonotype. The chain employs TRBV2 and TRBJ1-2, with 7 nucleotides matching TRBD1. This CDR3 region has 13 residues. V lost 7 bases, J lost 6 bases, and 8 bases stayed unmatched. Germline loops: CDR1 SNHLY, CDR2 FYNNEI. The CDR3 DNA follows: TGTGCCAGCACCGAGGGGACAGACCATGGCTACACCTTC. Its translation: CASTEGTDHGYTF.

As to this clonotype: The junction does not match germline at one end; this may be a read error. The V gene is TRBV2, the J gene TRBJ2-6; a possible D gene is TRBD1 (5 bases). CDR1 is SNHLY, CDR2 FYNNEI, per germline. The CDR3 contains 14 residues. The CDR3 region is CASHTSSGASVLTF. The DNA of the CDR3 is TGTGCCAGCCACACTTCTTCTGGGGCCAGCGTCCTGACTTTC.